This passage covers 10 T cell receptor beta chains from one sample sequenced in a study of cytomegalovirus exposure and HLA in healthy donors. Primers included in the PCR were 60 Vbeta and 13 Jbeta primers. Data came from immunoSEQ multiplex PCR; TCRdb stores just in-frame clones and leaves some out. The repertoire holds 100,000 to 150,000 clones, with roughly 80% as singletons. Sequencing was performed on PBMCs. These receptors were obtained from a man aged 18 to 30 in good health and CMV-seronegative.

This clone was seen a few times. The CDR3 nucleotides read TGTGCCAGCAGACTAGCGGGGGGGCCCTACGAGCAGTACTTC. It encodes CASRLAGGPYEQYF. The J gene is TRBJ2-7, the V gene TRBV27; TRBD2 matches 13 bases. The J segment lost 2 bases and the V segment lost 6 bases, leaving 1 base of the junction unmatched. CDR3 size: 14 residues. CDR1 is MNHEY and CDR2 is SMNVEV in the germline V gene (reference sequence).

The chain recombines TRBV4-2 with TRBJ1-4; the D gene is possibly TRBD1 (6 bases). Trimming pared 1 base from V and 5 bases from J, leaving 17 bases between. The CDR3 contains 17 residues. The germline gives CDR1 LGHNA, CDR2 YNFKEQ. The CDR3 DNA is TGTGCCAGCAGCCAAGGTCTGCCCAGGGGACCCAATGAAAAACTGTTTTTT. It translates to CASSQGLPRGPNEKLFF.

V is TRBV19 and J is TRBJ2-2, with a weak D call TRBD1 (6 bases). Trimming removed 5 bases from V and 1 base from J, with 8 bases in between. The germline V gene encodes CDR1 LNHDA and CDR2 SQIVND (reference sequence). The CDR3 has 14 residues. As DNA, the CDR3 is TGTGCCAGTAGTCCGGGACAGAACACCGGGGAGCTGTTTTTT. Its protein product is CASSPGQNTGELFF. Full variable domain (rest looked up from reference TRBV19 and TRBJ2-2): DGGITQSPKYLFRKEGQNVTLSCEQNLNHDAMYWYRQDPGQGLRLIYYSQIVNDFQKGDIAEGYSVSREKKESFPLTVTSAQKNPTAFYLCASSPGQNTGELFFGEGSRLTVL.

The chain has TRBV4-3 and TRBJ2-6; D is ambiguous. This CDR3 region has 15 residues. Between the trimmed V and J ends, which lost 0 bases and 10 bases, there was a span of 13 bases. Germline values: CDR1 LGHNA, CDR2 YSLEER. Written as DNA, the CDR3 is TGCGCCAGCAGCCAAGATCTGGCCCTCCCAAACGTCCTGACTTTC. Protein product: CASSQDLALPNVLTF.

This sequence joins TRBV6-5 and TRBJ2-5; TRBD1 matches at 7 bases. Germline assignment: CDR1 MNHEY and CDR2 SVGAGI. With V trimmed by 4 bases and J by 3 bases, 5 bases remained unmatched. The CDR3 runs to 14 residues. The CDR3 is CASSSRQGEETQYF. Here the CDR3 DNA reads TGTGCCAGCAGTTCCCGACAGGGTGAAGAGACCCAGTACTTC.

In DNA, the CDR3 is TGTGCCAGTAGTACCCCAGGGGGTAGGGCCGGCACTGAAGCTTTCTTT. Amino acid sequence: CASSTPGGRAGTEAFF. V usage is TRBV19 and J usage is TRBJ1-1; 7 bases map to TRBD1. Trimming at V came to 4 bases and at J to 4 bases, leaving 12 bases not matched to a gene. Germline V gene lookup returns CDR1 LNHDA and CDR2 SQIVND (reference sequence). The CDR3 loop spans 16 amino acids. Full variable domain (outside the CDR3, taken from reference TRBV19 and TRBJ1-1): DGGITQSPKYLFRKEGQNVTLSCEQNLNHDAMYWYRQDPGQGLRLIYYSQIVNDFQKGDIAEGYSVSREKKESFPLTVTSAQKNPTAFYLCASSTPGGRAGTEAFFGQGTRLTVV.

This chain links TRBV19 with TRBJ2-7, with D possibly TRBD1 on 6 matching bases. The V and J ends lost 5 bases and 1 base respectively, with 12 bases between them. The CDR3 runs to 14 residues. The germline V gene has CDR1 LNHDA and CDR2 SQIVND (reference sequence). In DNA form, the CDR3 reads TGTGCCAGTAGTCCCGGGACACTATCCTACGAGCAGTACTTC. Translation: CASSPGTLSYEQYF.

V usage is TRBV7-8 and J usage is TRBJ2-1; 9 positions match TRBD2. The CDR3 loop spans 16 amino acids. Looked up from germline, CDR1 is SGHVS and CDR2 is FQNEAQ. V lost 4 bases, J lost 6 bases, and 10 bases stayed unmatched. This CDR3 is CASSWGGGAGPNEQFF. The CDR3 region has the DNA TGTGCCAGCAGCTGGGGCGGGGGGGCCGGACCCAATGAGCAGTTCTTC.

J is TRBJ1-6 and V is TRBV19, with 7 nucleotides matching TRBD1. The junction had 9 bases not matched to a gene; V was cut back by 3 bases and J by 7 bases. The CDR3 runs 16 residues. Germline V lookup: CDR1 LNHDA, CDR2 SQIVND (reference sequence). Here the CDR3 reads CASSIPSGRGNSPLHF. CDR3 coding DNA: TGTGCCAGTAGTATCCCCAGCGGCAGGGGGAATTCACCCCTCCACTTT. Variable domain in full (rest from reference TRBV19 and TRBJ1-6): DGGITQSPKYLFRKEGQNVTLSCEQNLNHDAMYWYRQDPGQGLRLIYYSQIVNDFQKGDIAEGYSVSREKKESFPLTVTSAQKNPTAFYLCASSIPSGRGNSPLHFGNGTRLTVT.

CDR3 bases: TGTGCCAGCAGCCAAGGGGGGCCACTCTACGAGCAGTACTTC. It is translated as CASSQGGPLYEQYF. This chain joins TRBV4-2 and TRBJ2-7, with D perhaps TRBD1 (6 bases). The ends were cut back, 1 base at V and 3 bases at J, with 10 bases in the middle. Germline V gene data show CDR1 as LGHNA and CDR2 as YNFKEQ. The CDR3 extends over 14 amino acids.